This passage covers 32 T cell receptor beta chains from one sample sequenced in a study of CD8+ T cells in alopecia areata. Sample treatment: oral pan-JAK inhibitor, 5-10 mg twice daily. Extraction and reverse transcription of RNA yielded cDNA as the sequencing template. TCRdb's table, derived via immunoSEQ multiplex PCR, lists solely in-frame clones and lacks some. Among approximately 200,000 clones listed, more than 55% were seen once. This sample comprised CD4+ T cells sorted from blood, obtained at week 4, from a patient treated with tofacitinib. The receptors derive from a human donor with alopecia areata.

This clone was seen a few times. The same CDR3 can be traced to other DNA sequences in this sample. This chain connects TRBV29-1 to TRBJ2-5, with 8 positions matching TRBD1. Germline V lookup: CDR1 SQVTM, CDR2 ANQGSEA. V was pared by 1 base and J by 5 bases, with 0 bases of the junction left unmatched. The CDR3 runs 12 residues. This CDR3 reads CSVEGQGETQYF. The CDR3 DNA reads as TGCAGCGTTGAAGGACAGGGGGAGACCCAGTACTTC. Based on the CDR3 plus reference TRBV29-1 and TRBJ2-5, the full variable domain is SAVISQKPSRDICQRGTSLTIQCQVDSQVTMMFWYRQQPGQSLTLIATANQGSEATYESGFVIDKFPISRPNLTFSTLTVSNMSPEDSSIYLCSVEGQGETQYFGPGTRLLVL.

The CDR3 reads CSASEGSEAFF. The CDR3 DNA is TGCAGCGCCTCGGAGGGATCTGAAGCTTTCTTT. The chain links TRBV29-1 to TRBJ1-1; D remains unclear. The CDR3 sequence is 11 residues long. Germline V gene lookup returns CDR1 SQVTM and CDR2 ANQGSEA. Between the trimmed V and J ends, which lost 7 bases and 6 bases, there was a span of 12 bases.

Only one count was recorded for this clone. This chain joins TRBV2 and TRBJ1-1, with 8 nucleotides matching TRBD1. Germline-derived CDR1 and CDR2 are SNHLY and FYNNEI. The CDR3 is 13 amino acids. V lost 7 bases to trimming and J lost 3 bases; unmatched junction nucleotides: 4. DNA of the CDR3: TGTGCCAGCAATAAGGACAGGGACACTGAAGCTTTCTTT. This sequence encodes CASNKDRDTEAFF.

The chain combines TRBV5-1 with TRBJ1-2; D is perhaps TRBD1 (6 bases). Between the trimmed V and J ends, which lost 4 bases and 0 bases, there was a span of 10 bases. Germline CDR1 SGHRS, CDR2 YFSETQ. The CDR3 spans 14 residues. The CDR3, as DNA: TGCGCCAGCAGCCAGGGGCCAACTAACTATGGCTACACCTTC. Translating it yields CASSQGPTNYGYTF.

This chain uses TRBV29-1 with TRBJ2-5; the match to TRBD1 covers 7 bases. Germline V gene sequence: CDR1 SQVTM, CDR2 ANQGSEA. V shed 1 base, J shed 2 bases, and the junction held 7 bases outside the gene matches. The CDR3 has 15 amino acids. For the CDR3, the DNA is TGCAGCGTTGAAGTAGGGGGACAGCTACAAGAGACCCAGTACTTC. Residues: CSVEVGGQLQETQYF.

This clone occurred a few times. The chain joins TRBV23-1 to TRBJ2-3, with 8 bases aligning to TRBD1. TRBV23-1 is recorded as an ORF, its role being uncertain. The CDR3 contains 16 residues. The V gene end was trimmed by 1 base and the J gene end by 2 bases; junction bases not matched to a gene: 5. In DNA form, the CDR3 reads TGCGCCAGCAGTCAATACAGGGGGTGGGCCACAGATACGCAGTATTTT. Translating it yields CASSQYRGWATDTQYF.

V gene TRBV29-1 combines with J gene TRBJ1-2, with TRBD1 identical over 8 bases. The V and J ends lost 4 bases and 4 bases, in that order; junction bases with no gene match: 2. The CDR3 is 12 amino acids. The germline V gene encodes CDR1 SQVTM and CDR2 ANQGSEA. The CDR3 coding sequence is TGCAGCGTTGCAGGGGGCCTCTATGGCTACACCTTC. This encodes CSVAGGLYGYTF.

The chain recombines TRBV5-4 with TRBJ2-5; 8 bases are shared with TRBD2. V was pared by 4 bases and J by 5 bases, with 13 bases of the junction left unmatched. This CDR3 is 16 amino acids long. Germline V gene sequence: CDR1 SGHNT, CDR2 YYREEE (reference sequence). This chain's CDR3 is CASSAMRAGGVETQYF. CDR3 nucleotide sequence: TGTGCCAGCAGCGCGATGCGGGCGGGAGGAGTGGAGACCCAGTACTTC.

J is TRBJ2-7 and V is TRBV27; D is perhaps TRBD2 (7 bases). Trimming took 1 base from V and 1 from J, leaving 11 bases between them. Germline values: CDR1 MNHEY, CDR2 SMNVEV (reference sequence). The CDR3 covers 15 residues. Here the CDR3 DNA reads TGTGCCAGCAGTTTATTGGGGGGGCAGTCCTACGAGCAGTACTTC. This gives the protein CASSLLGGQSYEQYF.

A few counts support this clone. The CDR3 region is CASSPQTGMRYNEQFF. CDR3 sequence (DNA): TGCGCCAGCAGCCCGCAAACAGGGATGCGTTACAATGAGCAGTTCTTC. The chain has TRBV5-1 and TRBJ2-1; D perhaps matches TRBD1 (6 bases). This CDR3 has 16 amino acids. Trimming left V 4 bases short and J 4 bases short, with 18 bases between. Germline lookup yields CDR1 SGHRS and CDR2 YFSETQ.

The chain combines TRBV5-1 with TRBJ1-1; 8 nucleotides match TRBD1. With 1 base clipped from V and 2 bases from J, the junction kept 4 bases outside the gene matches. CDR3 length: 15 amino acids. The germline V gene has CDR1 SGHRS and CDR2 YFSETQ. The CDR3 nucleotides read TGCGCCAGCAGCTTGCAGGGGGCGAGTAACACTGAAGCTTTCTTT. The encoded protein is CASSLQGASNTEAFF.

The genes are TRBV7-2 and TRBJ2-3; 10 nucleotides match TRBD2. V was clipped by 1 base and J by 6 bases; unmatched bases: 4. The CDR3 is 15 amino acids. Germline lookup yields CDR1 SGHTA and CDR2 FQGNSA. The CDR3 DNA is TGTGCCAGCAGCTTAGGACTAGCGGGTTACGATACGCAGTATTTT. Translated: CASSLGLAGYDTQYF.

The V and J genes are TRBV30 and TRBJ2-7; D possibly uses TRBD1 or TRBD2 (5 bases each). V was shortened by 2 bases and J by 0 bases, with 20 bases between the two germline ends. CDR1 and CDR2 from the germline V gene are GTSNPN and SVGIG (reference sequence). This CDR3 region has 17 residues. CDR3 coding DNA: TGTGCCTGGAGTATTCCGCCATGGGGGACCCTCTCCTACGAGCAGTACTTC. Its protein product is CAWSIPPWGTLSYEQYF.

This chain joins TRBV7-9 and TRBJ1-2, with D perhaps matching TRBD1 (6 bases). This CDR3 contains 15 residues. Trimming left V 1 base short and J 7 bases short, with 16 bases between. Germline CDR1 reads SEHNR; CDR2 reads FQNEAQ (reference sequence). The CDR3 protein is CASSLVSQGTVGYTF. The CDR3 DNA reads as TGTGCCAGCAGCTTAGTTTCCCAGGGGACGGTTGGCTACACCTTC.

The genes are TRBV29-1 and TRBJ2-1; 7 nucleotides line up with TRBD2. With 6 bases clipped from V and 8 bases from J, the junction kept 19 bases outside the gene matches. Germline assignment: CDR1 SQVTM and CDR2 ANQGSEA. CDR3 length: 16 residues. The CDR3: CSVAQRVGRALDEQFF. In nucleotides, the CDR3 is TGCAGCGTAGCACAAAGGGTGGGGAGGGCCTTGGATGAGCAGTTCTTC.

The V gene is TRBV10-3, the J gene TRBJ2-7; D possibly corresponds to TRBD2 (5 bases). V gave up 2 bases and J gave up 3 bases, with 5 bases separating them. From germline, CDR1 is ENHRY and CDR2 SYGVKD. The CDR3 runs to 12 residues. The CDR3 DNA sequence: TGTGCCATCAGTGAGGAGGGCTACGAGCAGTACTTC. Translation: CAISEEGYEQYF.

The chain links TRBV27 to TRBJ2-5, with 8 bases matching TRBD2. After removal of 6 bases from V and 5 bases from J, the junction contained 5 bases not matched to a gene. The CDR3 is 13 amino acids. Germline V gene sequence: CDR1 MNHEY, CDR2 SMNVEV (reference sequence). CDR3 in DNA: TGTGCCAGCAGATTAGCGGGATCCGAGACCCAGTACTTC. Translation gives CASRLAGSETQYF.

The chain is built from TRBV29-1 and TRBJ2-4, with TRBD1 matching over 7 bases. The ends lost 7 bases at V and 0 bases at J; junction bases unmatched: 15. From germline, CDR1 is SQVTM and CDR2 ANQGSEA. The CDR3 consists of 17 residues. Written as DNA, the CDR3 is TGCAGCGCCAAGGGCTCAGGGGGTTATCTAGCCAAAAACATTCAGTACTTC. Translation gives CSAKGSGGYLAKNIQYF.

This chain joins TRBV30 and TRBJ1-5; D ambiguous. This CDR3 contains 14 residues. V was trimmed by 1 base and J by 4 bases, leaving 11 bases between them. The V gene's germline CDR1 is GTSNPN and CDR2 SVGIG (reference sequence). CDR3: CAWSGSIDNQPQHF. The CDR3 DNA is TGTGCCTGGAGTGGGTCAATAGATAATCAGCCCCAGCATTTT.

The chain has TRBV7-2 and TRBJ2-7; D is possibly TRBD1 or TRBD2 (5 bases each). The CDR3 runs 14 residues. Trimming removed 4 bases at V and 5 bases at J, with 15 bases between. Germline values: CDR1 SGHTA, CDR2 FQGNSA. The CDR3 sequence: CASSWGGPADEQYF. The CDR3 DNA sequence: TGTGCCAGCAGCTGGGGCGGGCCCGCGGACGAGCAGTACTTC.

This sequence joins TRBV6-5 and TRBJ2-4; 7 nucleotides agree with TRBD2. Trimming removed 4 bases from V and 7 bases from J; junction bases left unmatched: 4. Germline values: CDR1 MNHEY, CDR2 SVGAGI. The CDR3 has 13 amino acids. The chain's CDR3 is CASSLGGSNIQYF. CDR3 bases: TGTGCCAGCAGTTTAGGCGGGAGCAACATTCAGTACTTC.

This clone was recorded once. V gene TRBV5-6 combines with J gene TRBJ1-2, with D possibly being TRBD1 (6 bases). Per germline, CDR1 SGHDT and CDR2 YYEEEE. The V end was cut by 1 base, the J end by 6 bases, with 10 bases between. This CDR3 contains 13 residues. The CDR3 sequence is CASSLLRTDGYTF. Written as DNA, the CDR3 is TGTGCCAGCAGCTTGCTACGGACAGATGGCTACACCTTC.

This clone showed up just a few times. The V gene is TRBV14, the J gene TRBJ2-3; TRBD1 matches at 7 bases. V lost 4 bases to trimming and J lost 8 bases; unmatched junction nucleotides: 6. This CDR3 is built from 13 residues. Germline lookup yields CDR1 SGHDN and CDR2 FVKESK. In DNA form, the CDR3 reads TGTGCCAGCAGCCGGAAACAGGGGCTTACGCAGTATTTT. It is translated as CASSRKQGLTQYF.

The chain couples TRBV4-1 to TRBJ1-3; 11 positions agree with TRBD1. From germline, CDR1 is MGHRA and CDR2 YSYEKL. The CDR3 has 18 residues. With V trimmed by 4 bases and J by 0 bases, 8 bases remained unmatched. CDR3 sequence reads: CASSRTGGHPSSGNTIYF. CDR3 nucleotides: TGCGCCAGCAGCCGGACAGGGGGCCACCCGAGCTCTGGAAACACCATATATTTT.

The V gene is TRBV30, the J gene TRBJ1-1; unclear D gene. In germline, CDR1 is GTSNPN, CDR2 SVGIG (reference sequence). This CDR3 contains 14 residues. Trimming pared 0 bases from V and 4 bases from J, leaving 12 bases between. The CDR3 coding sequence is TGTGCCTGGAGTGTCCACGGTGGAGCCACTGAAGCTTTCTTT. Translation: CAWSVHGGATEAFF.

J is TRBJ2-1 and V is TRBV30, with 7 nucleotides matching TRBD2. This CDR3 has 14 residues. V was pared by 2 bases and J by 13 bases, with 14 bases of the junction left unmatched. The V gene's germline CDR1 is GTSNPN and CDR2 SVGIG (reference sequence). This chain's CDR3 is CAWSPGTTSRTQFF. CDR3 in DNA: TGTGCCTGGAGTCCCGGAACGACTAGCCGAACACAGTTCTTC.

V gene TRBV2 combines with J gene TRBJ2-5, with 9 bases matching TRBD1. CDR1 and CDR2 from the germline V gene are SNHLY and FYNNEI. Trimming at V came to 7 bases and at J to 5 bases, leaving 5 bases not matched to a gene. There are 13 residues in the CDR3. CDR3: CASNTGGRETQYF. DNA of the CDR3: TGTGCCAGCAACACAGGGGGCCGGGAGACCCAGTACTTC. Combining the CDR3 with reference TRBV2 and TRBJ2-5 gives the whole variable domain EPEVTQTPSHQVTQMGQEVILRCVPISNHLYFYWYRQILGQKVEFLVSFYNNEISEKSEIFDDQFSVERPDGSNFTLKIRSTKLEDSAMYFCASNTGGRETQYFGPGTRLLVL.

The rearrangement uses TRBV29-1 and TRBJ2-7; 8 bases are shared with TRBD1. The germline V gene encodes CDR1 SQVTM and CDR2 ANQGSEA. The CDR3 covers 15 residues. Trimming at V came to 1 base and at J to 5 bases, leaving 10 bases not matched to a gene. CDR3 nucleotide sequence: TGCAGCGTTGAAGGGGGTGGACAGGGTGTCCACGAGCAGTACTTC. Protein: CSVEGGGQGVHEQYF.

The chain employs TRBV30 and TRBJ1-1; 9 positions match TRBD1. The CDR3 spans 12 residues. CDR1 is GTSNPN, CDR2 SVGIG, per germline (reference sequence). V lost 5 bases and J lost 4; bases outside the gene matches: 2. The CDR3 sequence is CAWETGGTEAFF. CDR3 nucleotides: TGTGCCTGGGAGACAGGGGGCACTGAAGCTTTCTTT.

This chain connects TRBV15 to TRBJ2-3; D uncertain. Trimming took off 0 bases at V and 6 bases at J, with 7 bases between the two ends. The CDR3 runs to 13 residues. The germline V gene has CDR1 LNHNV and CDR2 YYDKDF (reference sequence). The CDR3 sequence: CATSRDSRDTQYF. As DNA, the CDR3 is TGTGCCACCAGCAGAGATTCGAGGGATACGCAGTATTTT.

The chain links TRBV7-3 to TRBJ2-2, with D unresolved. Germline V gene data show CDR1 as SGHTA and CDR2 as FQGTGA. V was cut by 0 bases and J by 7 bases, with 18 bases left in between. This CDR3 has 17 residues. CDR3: CASSLTADWALGGELFF. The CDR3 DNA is TGTGCCAGCAGCTTAACGGCCGACTGGGCCCTTGGCGGGGAGCTGTTTTTT.

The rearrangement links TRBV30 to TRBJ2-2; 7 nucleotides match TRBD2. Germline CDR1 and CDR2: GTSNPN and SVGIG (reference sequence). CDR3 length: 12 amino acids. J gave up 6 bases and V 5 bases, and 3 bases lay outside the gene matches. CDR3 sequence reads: CAWGREAGELFF. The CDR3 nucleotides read TGTGCCTGGGGACGGGAGGCCGGGGAGCTGTTTTTT.